This T cell receptor beta chain is drawn from a study of OX40 agonist ivuxolimab in advanced cancers. The wider study: Six ivuxolimab dose levels, 0.01 to 10 mg/kg, were given intravenously every 2 weeks. Three individuals attained partial responses, comprising one hepatocellular carcinoma case and two cutaneous melanoma cases.

The length of the CDR3 is 14 residues. Trimming took 5 bases from V and 9 from J; bases not matched to a gene: 5. The germline V gene encodes CDR1 MNHEY and CDR2 SVGAGI. This table comes from immunoSEQ multiplex PCR, and its TCRdb copy is limited to in-frame clones, with some not included. The data contain about 84,000 clones, 89% of them singletons. The material was CD4+ or CD8+ T cells sorted from blood, obtained in a trial of the OX40 agonist ivuxolimab. This chain uses TRBV6-5 with TRBJ1-6; the match to TRBD1 covers 9 bases. This clonotype was obtained from an adult with an advanced solid tumor such as melanoma, head and neck, liver or kidney cancer. The CDR3 is CASSRDRAPSPLHF. As DNA, the CDR3 is TGTGCCAGCAGTCGGGACAGGGCCCCTTCACCCCTCCACTTT.